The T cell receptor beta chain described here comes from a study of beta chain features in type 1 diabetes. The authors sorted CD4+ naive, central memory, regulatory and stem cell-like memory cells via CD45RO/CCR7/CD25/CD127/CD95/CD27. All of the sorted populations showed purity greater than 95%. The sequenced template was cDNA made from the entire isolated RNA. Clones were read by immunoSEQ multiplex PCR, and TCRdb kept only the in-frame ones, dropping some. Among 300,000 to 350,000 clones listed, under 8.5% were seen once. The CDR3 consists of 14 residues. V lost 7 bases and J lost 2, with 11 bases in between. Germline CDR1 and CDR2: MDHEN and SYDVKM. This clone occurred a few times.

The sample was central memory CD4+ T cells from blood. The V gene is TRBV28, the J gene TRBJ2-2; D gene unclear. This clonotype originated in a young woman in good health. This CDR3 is CASIASLNTGELFF. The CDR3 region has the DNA TGTGCCAGCATCGCTAGTCTTAACACCGGGGAGCTGTTTTTT.